This T cell receptor beta chain was identified in a study of cytomegalovirus exposure and HLA in healthy donors. General study results and limits: Later, an analysis found that common viral pathogens appeared to be linked with several of the most significant clusters.

PCR used 60 Vbeta primers and 13 Jbeta primers. The repertoire was sequenced with immunoSEQ multiplex PCR; TCRdb's copy has only in-frame clones and lacks some. The sample has about 190,000 clones, roughly 12% seen once. This clone appeared a few times. The antigen remains unidentified. The CDR3 length is 14 residues. V gave up 0 bases and J gave up 4 bases, with 9 bases separating them. CDR1 and CDR2 (germline): MGHRA, YSYEKL. This sequence originates from a man between 50 and 59 years old in good health and CMV-seropositive. Sequencing used PBMCs. V usage is TRBV4-1 and J usage is TRBJ1-2; TRBD1 might be the D (6 bases). CDR3 nucleotide sequence: TGCGCCAGCAGCCAAGACTCACAGGGCTATGGCTACACCTTC. Protein sequence: CASSQDSQGYGYTF.